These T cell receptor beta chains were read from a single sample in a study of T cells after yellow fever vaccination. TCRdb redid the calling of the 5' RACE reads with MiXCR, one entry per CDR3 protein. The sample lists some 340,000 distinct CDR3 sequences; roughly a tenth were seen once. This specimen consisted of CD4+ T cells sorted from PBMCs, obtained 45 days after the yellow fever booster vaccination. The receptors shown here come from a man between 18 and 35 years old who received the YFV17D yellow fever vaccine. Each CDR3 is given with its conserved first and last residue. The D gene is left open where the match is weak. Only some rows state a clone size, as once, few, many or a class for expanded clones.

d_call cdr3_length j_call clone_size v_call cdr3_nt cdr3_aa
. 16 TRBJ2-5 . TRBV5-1 TGCGCCAGCAGCTTTGATGGATGGGGCAGCCTAGAGACCCAGTACTTC CASSFDGWGSLETQYF
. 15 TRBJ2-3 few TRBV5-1 TGCGCCAGCAGCGTCTCAGGGGGGATTGCAGATACGCAGTATTTT CASSVSGGIADTQYF
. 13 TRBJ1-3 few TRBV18 TGTGCCAGCCAGACCAACCTAGGAAACACCATATATTTT CASQTNLGNTIYF
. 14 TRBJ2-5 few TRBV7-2 TGTGCCAGCAGCTTAAGGACTCAGCAAGAGACCCAGTACTTC CASSLRTQQETQYF
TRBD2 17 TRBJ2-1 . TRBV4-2 TGTGCCAGCAGCCAAATGCCCCCGGGACTAGGTGGCAATGAGCAGTTCTTC CASSQMPPGLGGNEQFF
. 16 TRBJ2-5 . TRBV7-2 TGTGCCAGCAGCTTAGGCCCAAACGCGCCTCGAGAGACCCAGTACTTC CASSLGPNAPRETQYF
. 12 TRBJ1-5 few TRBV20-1 TGCAGTGCTGGGGGGGTTCATCAGCCCCAGCATTTT CSAGGVHQPQHF
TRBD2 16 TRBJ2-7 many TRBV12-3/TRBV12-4 TGTGCCAGCAGTTTGACTAGCGGGGGACCCTCCTACGAGCAGTACTTC CASSLTSGGPSYEQYF
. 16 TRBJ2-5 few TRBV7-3 TGTGCCAGCAGCTTAAACGGGGGGCCAACCCAAGAGACCCAGTACTTC CASSLNGGPTQETQYF
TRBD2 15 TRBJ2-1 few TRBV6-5 TGTGCCAGCAGTGCTGTGCGGGGGGGCCGGGCTGAGCAGTTCTTC CASSAVRGGRAEQFF
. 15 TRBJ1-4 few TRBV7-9 TGTGCCAGCAGACCCGGGGGGAATTTAGGCGAAAAACTGTTTTTT CASRPGGNLGEKLFF
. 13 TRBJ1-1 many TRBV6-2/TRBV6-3 TGTGCCAGCGGCTACATACCGAACACTGAAGCTTTCTTT CASGYIPNTEAFF
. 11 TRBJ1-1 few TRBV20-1 TGCGCCGGGAGGGAGAACACTGAAGCTTTCTTT CAGRENTEAFF
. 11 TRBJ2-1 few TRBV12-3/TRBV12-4 TGTGCCAGCAGGCTAAGGGTGGAGCAGTTCTTC CASRLRVEQFF
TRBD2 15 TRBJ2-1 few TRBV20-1 TGCAGTGCTAGAGATCGCGGGGGGTTCGACAATGAGCAGTTCTTC CSARDRGGFDNEQFF
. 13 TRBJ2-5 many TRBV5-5 TGTGCCAGCAGCCTAGGAGGGAAAGAGACCCAGTACTTC CASSLGGKETQYF
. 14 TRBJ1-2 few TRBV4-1 TGCGCCAGCAGCCAAGGGGCAGAGTACTATGGCTACACCTTC CASSQGAEYYGYTF
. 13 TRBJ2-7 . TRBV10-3 TGTGCCATCAGTGAGAACGGAGTAGGGGAGCAGTACTTC CAISENGVGEQYF
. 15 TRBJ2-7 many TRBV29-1 TGCAGCGTTGAAGATCCCGGGGGAAGCTCCTACGAGCAGTACTTC CSVEDPGGSSYEQYF
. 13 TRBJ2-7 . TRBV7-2 TGTGCCAGCAGCTTAATGCGATACGGGGAGCAGTACTTC CASSLMRYGEQYF
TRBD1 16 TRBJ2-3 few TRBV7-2 TGTGCCAGCAGCTTAGTAGGGACAGGGGCGTCAAATACGCAGTATTTT CASSLVGTGASNTQYF
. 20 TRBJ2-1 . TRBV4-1 TGCGCCAGCAGCCAACCGGCGGCCGAAGAAAGGGGGTTGACCTACAATGAGCAGTTCTTC CASSQPAAEERGLTYNEQFF
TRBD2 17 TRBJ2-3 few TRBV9 TGTGCCAGCAGCCCGAGAGGAACTAGCGGTGGATGGGATACGCAGTATTTT CASSPRGTSGGWDTQYF
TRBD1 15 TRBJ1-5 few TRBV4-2 TGTGCCAGCAGCCATTTGACAGGGTACCATCAGCCCCAGCATTTT CASSHLTGYHQPQHF
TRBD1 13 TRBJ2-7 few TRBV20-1 TGCAGTGCAACCTGGACAGGGACCTACGAGCAGTACTTC CSATWTGTYEQYF
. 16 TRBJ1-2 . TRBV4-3 TGCGCCAGCAGCCAGGGTATGCAGGGTCTGCGGCATGGCTACACCTTC CASSQGMQGLRHGYTF
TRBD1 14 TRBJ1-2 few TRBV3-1 TGTGCCAGCAACTCAAGAGAGGGGGCAGGGCACTACACCTTC CASNSREGAGHYTF
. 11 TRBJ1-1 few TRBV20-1 TGCAGTGCCCTGAGGTCTATTGAAGCTTTCTTT CSALRSIEAFF
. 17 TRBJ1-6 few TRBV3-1 TGTGCCAGCAGCCAAGTAAGCTTTGGGACGAGCAATTCACCCCTCCACTTT CASSQVSFGTSNSPLHF
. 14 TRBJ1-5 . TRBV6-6 TGTGCCAGCATCTTTGACGGAGTTAATCAGCCCCAGCATTTT CASIFDGVNQPQHF
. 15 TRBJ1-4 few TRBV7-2 TGTGCCAGCAGTAGGTCACAGGCAACTAATGAAAAACTGTTTTTT CASSRSQATNEKLFF
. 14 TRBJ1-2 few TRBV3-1 TGTGCCAGCATCGGGCAAGGACAGAACTATGGCTACACCTTC CASIGQGQNYGYTF
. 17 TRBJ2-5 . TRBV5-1 TGCGCCAGCTGCTCTACTCCCCTCAGGGGTTCCGCAGAGACCCAGTACTTC CASCSTPLRGSAETQYF
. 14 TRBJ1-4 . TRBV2 TGTGCCAGCAGTGGAGTTTGGGCGGGTGAAAAACTGTTTTTT CASSGVWAGEKLFF
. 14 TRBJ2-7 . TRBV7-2 TGTGCCAGCAGCTTAACCGACAGATCCTACGAGCAGTACTTC CASSLTDRSYEQYF
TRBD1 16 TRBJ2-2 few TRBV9 TGTGCCAGCAGTCCCCTAGTGGGACAGGGGGCCGGGGAGCTGTTTTTT CASSPLVGQGAGELFF
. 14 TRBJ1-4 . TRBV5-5 TGTGCCAGCAGCTTGGCAGGGCCGACAGAAAAACTGTTTTTT CASSLAGPTEKLFF
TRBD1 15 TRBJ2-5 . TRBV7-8 TGTGCCAGCAGCCTCCGCAGGGACAGACAAGAGACCCAGTACTTC CASSLRRDRQETQYF
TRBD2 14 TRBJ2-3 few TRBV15 TGTGCCACCAGCACGCGGGGGATTACAGATACGCAGTATTTT CATSTRGITDTQYF
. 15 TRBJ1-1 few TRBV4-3 TGCGCCAGCAGCCAAGAAGGTCGGGTGAACACTGAAGCTTTCTTT CASSQEGRVNTEAFF
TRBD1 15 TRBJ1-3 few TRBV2 TGTGCCAGCAGGGATACAGGGGGCTCTGGAAACACCATATATTTT CASRDTGGSGNTIYF